One sample yielded the 20 T cell receptor beta chains listed below, sequenced in a study of T-cell memory formation after mild COVID-19. In TCRdb, the 5' RACE reads were re-called with MiXCR into one record per CDR3 protein. The data show under 150,000 distinct CDR3 sequences, about a fifth seen once. The sequenced material came from PBMCs or a T cell subset sorted from them (not recorded which). These receptors all stem from a man aged 18 to 30 who had mild COVID-19 (a few samples of this study predate the infection). Cell type and time point are not known.

The chain uses TRBV5-1 and TRBJ2-7, with 10 bases fitting TRBD2. The V segment lost 6 bases and the J segment 3 bases; nucleotides outside the gene matches: 3. CDR1 and CDR2 from the germline V gene are SGHRS and YFSETQ. The CDR3 sequence is 13 residues long. As DNA, the CDR3 is TGCGCCAGCAAGGCTAGCGGGGGCTACGAGCAGTACTTC. Its protein is CASKASGGYEQYF.

The gene calls are TRBV5-1 and TRBJ1-2; 7 bases are shared with TRBD1. This CDR3 spans 15 amino acids. Germline assignment: CDR1 SGHRS and CDR2 YFSETQ. After removal of 3 bases from V and 8 bases from J, the junction contained 13 bases not matched to a gene. In DNA form, the CDR3 reads TGCGCCAGCAGCTCCGGGACAGACCAGTATGGGGGCTACACCTTC. It yields the protein CASSSGTDQYGGYTF. Using reference TRBV5-1 and TRBJ1-2 for the parts outside the CDR3, the full variable domain is KAGVTQTPRYLIKTRGQQVTLSCSPISGHRSVSWYQQTPGQGLQFLFEYFSETQRNKGNFPGRFSGRQFSNSRSEMNVSTLELGDSALYLCASSSGTDQYGGYTFGSGTRLTVV.

There are many counts of this clonotype. The rearrangement links TRBV7-9 to TRBJ1-1; TRBD1 might be the D (5 bases). The length of the CDR3 is 13 residues. V lost 4 bases to trimming and J lost 4 bases, with 10 bases between them. The germline gives CDR1 SEHNR, CDR2 FQNEAQ (reference sequence). CDR3 region: CASSSRQGTEAFF. The CDR3 region has the DNA TGTGCCAGCAGCTCAAGGCAGGGCACTGAAGCTTTCTTT.

The chain carries TRBV28 and TRBJ2-7, with D possibly being TRBD1 (5 bases). V was trimmed by 4 bases and J by 1 base, leaving 23 bases between them. Germline CDR1 and CDR2: MDHEN and SYDVKM. This CDR3 has 18 residues. CDR3 DNA: TGTGCCAGCAGTTCCTTCACCCCAGGGCCCGGAGAGTCCTACGAGCAGTACGTC. Amino acid sequence: CASSSFTPGPGESYEQYV.

This clonotype was seen ten or more times. The chain carries TRBV11-1 and TRBJ2-2, with 9 bases fitting TRBD2. This CDR3 has 16 residues. After removal of 1 base from V and 4 bases from J, the junction contained 4 bases not matched to a gene. Germline lookup yields CDR1 SGHAT and CDR2 FQDESV (reference sequence). The DNA of the CDR3 is TGTGCCAGCAGCTTAGTGGCTAGCGGGGCCACCGGGGAGCTGTTTTTT. This gives the protein CASSLVASGATGELFF.

DNA for the CDR3: TGTGCCACCACTGACTGGCCCGACTATGGCTACACCTTC. Translating gives CATTDWPDYGYTF. J is TRBJ1-2 and V is TRBV12-3 or TRBV12-4; D gene unclear. Between the trimmed V and J ends, which lost 10 bases and 3 bases, there was a span of 15 bases. This CDR3 region has 13 residues.

This rearrangement joins TRBV20-1 to TRBJ1-5; D is unresolved. V was trimmed by 0 bases and J by 3 bases, leaving 9 bases between them. Germline assignment: CDR1 DFQATT and CDR2 SNEGSKA (reference sequence). The CDR3 has 14 amino acids. The CDR3 sequence: CSARDGRYNQPQHF. The CDR3 nucleotides are TGCAGTGCTAGAGATGGCAGATACAATCAGCCCCAGCATTTT.

The J gene is TRBJ2-5, the V gene TRBV7-2; no firm D call. Germline CDR1 reads SGHTA; CDR2 reads FQGNSA. This CDR3 spans 14 amino acids. With 3 bases removed from V and 7 bases from J, the gap between germline ends came to 15 bases. CDR3 bases: TGTGCCAGCAGCTTTCCCCGGCAGGCTGGGACCCAGTACTTC. Encoded protein: CASSFPRQAGTQYF.

This chain joins TRBV6-5 and TRBJ1-2, with D maybe TRBD1 (6 bases). Germline loops: CDR1 MNHEY, CDR2 SVGAGI. Trimming pared 6 bases from V and 10 bases from J, leaving 24 bases between. This CDR3 region has 15 residues. CDR3 region: CASSRSMRGTRDYTF. The CDR3 DNA follows: TGTGCCAGCAGCCGCTCGATGAGGGGGACTAGGGACTACACCTTC.

This clonotype was picked up a small number of times. V usage is TRBV4-1 and J usage is TRBJ1-6; D ambiguous. The CDR3 spans 11 residues. Germline V CDR1 and CDR2: MGHRA, YSYEKL. V was cut by 2 bases and J by 7 bases, with 0 bases left in between. Here the CDR3 reads CASSQNSPLHF. The CDR3 bases are TGCGCCAGCAGCCAAAATTCACCCCTCCACTTT.

The V call is TRBV19, the J call TRBJ1-5, with TRBD1 as a possible D gene (5 bases). Germline V CDR1 and CDR2: LNHDA, SQIVND (reference sequence). Trimming removed 6 bases from V and 2 bases from J, with 14 bases in between. This CDR3 spans 15 amino acids. The CDR3 DNA reads as TGTGCCAGTAGCCCCTCAGGGACGGGCAATCAGCCCCAGCATTTT. It translates to CASSPSGTGNQPQHF.

This clonotype has more than one count but fewer than ten. The CDR3 DNA reads TGTGCCAGCAGCTTAGCGCCGTACGAGCAGTACGTC. Amino acids: CASSLAPYEQYV. The chain combines TRBV7-2 with TRBJ2-7; D unclear. Germline V lookup: CDR1 SGHTA, CDR2 FQGNSA. The CDR3 spans 12 residues. The ends were cut back, 0 bases at V and 4 bases at J, with 4 bases in the middle.

In its sample, this clonotype was seen a few times. The chain joins TRBV20-1 to TRBJ1-1, with D hard to call. Trimming shortened V by 6 bases and J by 11 bases, and 16 bases separated the two germline ends. Germline V gives CDR1 DFQATT, CDR2 SNEGSKA (reference sequence). This CDR3 is 11 amino acids long. As DNA, the CDR3 is TGCAGTGCCCTCCGGGCCCTGGGGGCTTTCTTT. Translated, it gives CSALRALGAFF.

The chain employs TRBV28 and TRBJ2-1; D is unresolved. V gave up 8 bases and J gave up 0 bases, with 17 bases separating them. The CDR3 is 16 amino acids. Germline CDR1 is MDHEN and CDR2 is SYDVKM. The CDR3 is CASSWSLESSYNEQFF. CDR3 DNA: TGTGCCAGCTCATGGTCCCTTGAGAGCTCCTACAATGAGCAGTTCTTC.

This clonotype occurred a few times. The chain is built from TRBV4-3 and TRBJ2-1; TRBD2 matches 14 bases. Germline V gene data show CDR1 as LGHNA and CDR2 as YSLEER. V was clipped by 4 bases and J by 2 bases; unmatched bases: 1. This CDR3 has 16 amino acids. The CDR3 nucleotides read TGCGCCAGCAGCCTGACTAGCGGGGGGGCCTACAATGAGCAGTTCTTC. This sequence encodes CASSLTSGGAYNEQFF.

A few counts support this clonotype. This chain joins TRBV4-2 and TRBJ1-3; D unresolved. This CDR3 contains 14 residues. Germline V gives CDR1 LGHNA, CDR2 YNFKEQ. Trimming left V 5 bases short and J 0 bases short, with 8 bases between. The CDR3 region is CASSLLGSGNTIYF. The DNA for the CDR3 is TGTGCCAGCAGCTTACTAGGCTCTGGAAACACCATATATTTT.

The chain combines TRBV11-2 with TRBJ2-7; TRBD2 is a possible D gene (5 bases). Germline V gives CDR1 SGHAT, CDR2 FQNNGV. V was cut by 5 bases and J by 6 bases, with 8 bases left in between. This CDR3 is 11 amino acids long. Here the CDR3 reads CASSGLPEQYF. The DNA for the CDR3 is TGTGCCAGCAGCGGACTTCCCGAGCAGTACTTC. Drawing the rest from reference TRBV11-2 and TRBJ2-7, the complete variable domain is EAGVAQSPRYKIIEKRQSVAFWCNPISGHATLYWYQQILGQGPKLLIQFQNNGVVDDSQLPKDRFSAERLKGVDSTLKIQPAKLEDSAVYLCASSGLPEQYFGPGTRLTVT.

The rearrangement joins TRBV4-1 to TRBJ2-3; the D is unclear. V lost 0 bases to trimming and J lost 0 bases, with 7 bases between them. Germline assignment: CDR1 MGHRA and CDR2 YSYEKL. The CDR3 is 15 residues long. This chain's CDR3 is CASSQERRSTDTQYF. In DNA form, the CDR3 reads TGCGCCAGCAGCCAAGAAAGGAGAAGCACAGATACGCAGTATTTT.

The DNA of the CDR3 is TGCAGCGGGCGTTGGGACCGCGAGGTTGTTGGCACAGATACGCAGTATTTT. Protein: CSGRWDREVVGTDTQYF. This rearrangement joins TRBV29-1 to TRBJ2-3, with D possibly being TRBD1 or TRBD2 (5 bases each). Between the trimmed V and J ends, which lost 7 bases and 1 base, there was a span of 24 bases. CDR1 and CDR2 (germline): SQVTM, ANQGSEA. The CDR3 spans 17 residues.

V usage is TRBV5-6 and J usage is TRBJ2-5; TRBD2 is a possible D gene (7 bases). The CDR3 loop spans 17 amino acids. V dropped 0 bases and J dropped 4 bases, with 19 bases sitting between them. Germline V CDR1 and CDR2: SGHDT, YYEEEE. CDR3 nucleotides: TGTGCCAGCAGCTTGGCCGGTTTTGGACTAGGGGGAGAGACCCAGTACTTC. It codes for CASSLAGFGLGGETQYF.